This T cell receptor beta chain was recovered during a study of human T cells and chemical hapten exposure. As for the study in general: Variation in per-sample TCR yields came mainly from small pooled library volume differences. Study-wide findings and caveats: Compared to controls, expanded TCRs made significantly more large clusters of similar CDR3s.

V was cut by 4 bases and J by 4 bases, with 20 bases left in between. Looked up from germline, CDR1 is LGHNA and CDR2 is YNFKEQ. CDR3 length: 16 amino acids. A remark on this clonotype: Its specificity is not known.

Stated time point: patch test 3, about 24 weeks after DPC sensitization. Treatment defined: therapeutic diphenylcyclopropenone sensitization with weekly scalp DPC. Unique molecular identifiers were affixed to discrete cDNA molecules within the library. TCRdb processed the RACE reads anew with MiXCR; each CDR3 protein has one entry. The table includes about 76,000 distinct CDR3 sequences, 13% detected once. The chain combines TRBV4-2 with TRBJ2-7; D is possibly TRBD2 (6 bases). This clonotype originated in a woman aged 45 to 65 with alopecia areata. Some clones in this sample may be carry-over from other donors' samples. Sequencing was performed on whole blood, taken in connection with sensitization to the hapten diphenylcyclopropenone (DPC). The CDR3 region has the DNA TGTGCCAGCAGCCTGCATCCGGGACTCAAGGGTTACGAGCAGTACTTC. Translated, it gives CASSLHPGLKGYEQYF.